The 8 T cell receptor beta chains below were found in one sample sequenced in a study of graft-versus-host responses after intestinal transplantation (dated by TCRdb to the early 2020s). The library was produced with the immunoSEQ multiplex PCR assay. TCRdb provides this immuneACCESS table in a form limited to in-frame rearrangements. Some clones are lacking; in checked studies, under half of them reflect an unresolved V gene, and why the rest are absent is not known. The sample has 80,000 to 95,000 clones on record, 85% to 95% of them singletons. The ten largest clones take up 5% to 6.5% of the sample. In the paper's terms, the time point label means: cells obtained before transplantation from donor or recipient. These receptors have no identified antigens. Sequenced here: unstimulated CD8+ T cells sorted from spleen or lymph node cells, sampled before intestinal transplant. These receptors came from a human donor who received an intestinal transplant.

The chain employs TRBV2 and TRBJ2-7; D is uncertain. V lost 8 bases and J 3 bases, leaving 20 bases between the germline ends. The length of the CDR3 is 15 residues. CDR1 and CDR2 from the germline V gene are SNHLY and FYNNEI. The CDR3 nucleotides read TGTGCCAGCCCCCCGCTTGCGGAGTTGAACTACGAGCAGTACTTC. Translating it yields CASPPLAELNYEQYF.

V is TRBV10-2 and J is TRBJ2-2, with 10 bases that match TRBD1. The CDR3 has 15 amino acids. CDR1 and CDR2 from the germline V gene are WSHSY and SAAADI. V lost 2 bases and J lost 4; bases outside the gene matches: 1. The CDR3 nucleotides are TGCGCCAGCAGTGAGGGGACAGGGGTCACCGGGGAGCTGTTTTTT. Translated: CASSEGTGVTGELFF.

The chain recombines TRBV2 with TRBJ2-1; D is possibly TRBD1 (5 bases). This CDR3 contains 14 residues. Germline CDR1 is SNHLY and CDR2 is FYNNEI. Trimming removed 11 bases at V and 6 bases at J, with 20 bases between. The CDR3 protein is CAGHEDPAPNEQFF. The CDR3 DNA reads TGTGCCGGACACGAGGACCCTGCTCCCAATGAGCAGTTCTTC. Combining the CDR3 with reference TRBV2 and TRBJ2-1 gives the whole variable domain EPEVTQTPSHQVTQMGQEVILRCVPISNHLYFYWYRQILGQKVEFLVSFYNNEISEKSEIFDDQFSVERPDGSNFTLKIRSTKLEDSAMYFCAGHEDPAPNEQFFGPGTRLTVL.

The V gene is TRBV2, the J gene TRBJ2-7; either TRBD1 or TRBD2 may fit D (6 bases each). The germline CDR1 and CDR2 sequences are SNHLY and FYNNEI. Trimming shortened V by 2 bases and J by 3 bases, and 14 bases separated the two germline ends. The CDR3 has 15 amino acids. This chain's CDR3 is CASSEFCGGGYEQYF. In nucleotides, the CDR3 is TGTGCCAGCAGTGAATTTTGCGGAGGGGGCTACGAGCAGTACTTC.

The chain is built from TRBV6-5 and TRBJ2-1, with D possibly TRBD2 on 5 matching bases. Per the germline V gene, CDR1 is MNHEY and CDR2 is SVGAGI. The V and J ends lost 6 bases and 8 bases respectively, with 14 bases between them. The CDR3 is 13 residues long. The CDR3, as DNA: TGTGCCAGCAGGACCGGGGTGCAGGATGAGCAGTTCTTC. It yields the protein CASRTGVQDEQFF.

V gene TRBV4-2 combines with J gene TRBJ2-1; the match to TRBD2 covers 8 bases. The germline V gene has CDR1 LGHNA and CDR2 YNFKEQ. With V trimmed by 1 base and J by 5 bases, 13 bases remained unmatched. The CDR3 consists of 18 residues. The CDR3 coding sequence is TGTGCCAGCAGCCAAGTGCCGCGGGGGGACCAATTTAACAATGAGCAGTTCTTC. Encoded protein: CASSQVPRGDQFNNEQFF.

A few counts support this clone. J is TRBJ2-7 and V is TRBV5-4; a weak D match, TRBD2 (7 bases). The CDR3 is 15 residues long. The germline V gene has CDR1 SGHNT and CDR2 YYREEE (reference sequence). With 2 bases removed from V and 3 bases from J, the gap between germline ends came to 15 bases. The CDR3: CASSFWGGPNYEQYF. CDR3 DNA: TGTGCCAGCAGCTTCTGGGGGGGGCCGAACTACGAGCAGTACTTC.

The rearrangement links TRBV27 to TRBJ2-1, with D unresolved. V was shortened by 0 bases and J by 10 bases, with 10 bases between the two germline ends. This CDR3 comprises 13 residues. Germline CDR1 MNHEY, CDR2 SMNVEV (reference sequence). CDR3 in amino acids: CASSLSSSNEQFF. The CDR3 DNA reads TGTGCCAGCAGTTTATCGTCCAGCAACGAGCAGTTCTTC.